One sample yielded the 31 T cell receptor beta chains listed below, sequenced in a study of shared clonotypes between healthy human individuals. Naivety among CD8 cells was defined by CD45RO negativity and positive CCR7 selection, thereby excluding terminally differentiated effector memory CD45RA+ cells. Libraries were prepared by immunoSEQ multiplex PCR; TCRdb keeps only in-frame clonotypes and omits some of them. The sample holds millions of clones; 85% to 95% are singletons and the top ten take under 2%. Specimen: naive CD8+ T cells from PBMCs. The receptors stem from a man aged 18 to 30 in good health. Some clones in this sample may be carry-over from other donors' samples.

This chain joins TRBV7-9 and TRBJ2-1; 8 nucleotides align to TRBD2. V shed 3 bases, J shed 4 bases, and the junction held 8 bases outside the gene matches. The CDR3 spans 16 residues. The V gene's germline CDR1 is SEHNR and CDR2 FQNEAQ (reference sequence). Here the CDR3 DNA reads TGTGCCAGCAGCTTCGGTAGCGGGAAATATTACAATGAGCAGTTCTTC. Protein sequence: CASSFGSGKYYNEQFF. Drawing the rest from reference TRBV7-9 and TRBJ2-1, the complete variable domain is DTGVSQNPRHKITKRGQNVTFRCDPISEHNRLYWYRQTLGQGPEFLTYFQNEAQLEKSRLLSDRFSAERPKGSFSTLEIQRTEQGDSAMYLCASSFGSGKYYNEQFFGPGTRLTVL.

The chain carries TRBV9 and TRBJ2-1, with 10 positions matching TRBD1. Germline values: CDR1 SGDLS, CDR2 YYNGEE. The V gene end was trimmed by 6 bases and the J gene end by 7 bases; junction bases not matched to a gene: 1. CDR3 size: 12 residues. Written as DNA, the CDR3 is TGTGCCAGCACGGACAGGGGGAATGAGCAGTTCTTC. It yields the protein CASTDRGNEQFF.

The chain employs TRBV19 and TRBJ1-5; TRBD1 is a possible D gene (6 bases). Germline-derived CDR1 and CDR2 are LNHDA and SQIVND (reference sequence). CDR3 size: 16 residues. Trimming pared 6 bases from V and 0 bases from J, leaving 15 bases between. The CDR3: CASRFTGFFSNQPQHF. The CDR3 nucleotides are TGTGCCAGTAGGTTTACAGGGTTTTTTAGCAATCAGCCCCAGCATTTT.

This sequence joins TRBV7-3 and TRBJ2-7; D is unresolved. Per the germline V gene, CDR1 is SGHTA and CDR2 is FQGTGA. The CDR3 is 15 residues long. Trimming pared 1 base from V and 0 bases from J, leaving 10 bases between. The CDR3 nucleotides read TGTGCCAGCAGCTTAATGGGTGGCAGCTCCTACGAGCAGTACTTC. Translated, it gives CASSLMGGSSYEQYF.

This sequence joins TRBV19 and TRBJ2-2; 12 nucleotides align to TRBD1. CDR3 length: 17 amino acids. Trimming took 10 bases from V and 3 from J; bases not matched to a gene: 12. Per the germline V gene, CDR1 is LNHDA and CDR2 is SQIVND (reference sequence). Written as DNA, the CDR3 is TGTGCCACCATACCCCGGGGGACAGGGGGCCACACCGGGGAGCTGTTTTTT. This gives the protein CATIPRGTGGHTGELFF.

This chain links TRBV6-5 with TRBJ1-1; TRBD1 is a possible D gene (6 bases). V was cut by 5 bases and J by 0 bases, with 13 bases left in between. Germline V lookup: CDR1 MNHEY, CDR2 SVGAGI. CDR3 length equals 15 residues. The CDR3 DNA follows: TGTGCCAGCAGTACCACAGGGCCCTTGAACACTGAAGCTTTCTTT. Its translation: CASSTTGPLNTEAFF.

This sequence joins TRBV7-8 and TRBJ2-7; 7 bases align to TRBD2. The CDR3 covers 14 residues. From germline, CDR1 is SGHVS and CDR2 FQNEAQ. Trimming at V came to 1 base and at J to 4 bases, leaving 4 bases not matched to a gene. The CDR3: CASSLGWGGYEQYF. The CDR3 DNA follows: TGTGCCAGCAGCTTAGGATGGGGGGGGTACGAGCAGTACTTC.

The chain joins TRBV5-1 to TRBJ2-7; 7 bases match TRBD2. Trimming took 3 bases from V and 4 from J; bases not matched to a gene: 10. Germline CDR1 reads SGHRS; CDR2 reads YFSETQ. There are 15 residues in the CDR3. The CDR3 here is CASSSAGTINYEQYF. The CDR3 DNA reads TGCGCCAGCAGCTCGGCCGGGACTATAAATTACGAGCAGTACTTC.

The CDR3 DNA reads as TGTGCCAGCAGCCCCGGGGCTACATCCATAGAGACCCAGTACTTC. It encodes CASSPGATSIETQYF. The chain joins TRBV7-9 to TRBJ2-5; perhaps D is TRBD1 or TRBD2 (5 bases each). Germline CDR1 reads SEHNR; CDR2 reads FQNEAQ (reference sequence). This CDR3 region has 15 residues. With 5 bases removed from V and 4 bases from J, the gap between germline ends came to 17 bases. The full variable domain, its missing parts supplied by reference TRBV7-9 and TRBJ2-5, is DTGVSQNPRHKITKRGQNVTFRCDPISEHNRLYWYRQTLGQGPEFLTYFQNEAQLEKSRLLSDRFSAERPKGSFSTLEIQRTEQGDSAMYLCASSPGATSIETQYFGPGTRLLVL.

Comment on this clone: One end of the junction does not line up with germline, which may come from a read error. This chain connects TRBV6-5 to TRBJ1-2; D call uncertain. Germline CDR1 reads MNHEY; CDR2 reads SVGAGI. The CDR3 is made up of 11 amino acids. The CDR3 nucleotides read TGTGCCACTGGGCCATATATGGCTACGGACTTC. Protein: CATGPYMATDF.

The CDR3 nucleotides read TGTGCCACCGGTCCCGACTCGGCGGTTTACAATGAGCAGTTCTTC. Encoded protein: CATGPDSAVYNEQFF. The chain carries TRBV27 and TRBJ2-1; D gene ambiguous. The V end lost 10 bases, the J end lost 4 bases, and 20 bases lay between the germline ends. In germline, CDR1 is MNHEY, CDR2 SMNVEV (reference sequence). The CDR3 is 15 residues long.

This rearrangement joins TRBV7-9 to TRBJ1-1; tentatively, D is TRBD1 (5 bases). CDR3 length: 11 amino acids. Germline V gene lookup returns CDR1 SEHNR and CDR2 FQNEAQ (reference sequence). CDR3 nucleotide sequence: TGTTCCACCCGGGGGGACACTGAAGCTTTCTTT. Amino acids: CSTRGDTEAFF.

The V gene is TRBV4-3, the J gene TRBJ1-4; 7 nucleotides line up with TRBD1. Per germline, CDR1 LGHNA and CDR2 YSLEER. V lost 1 base and J lost 8; bases outside the gene matches: 7. The CDR3 runs to 15 residues. The CDR3 loop reads CASSQGQGEGEKLFF. DNA of the CDR3: TGCGCCAGCAGCCAAGGACAGGGTGAAGGAGAAAAACTGTTTTTT.

The J gene is TRBJ2-1, the V gene TRBV9; 9 positions match TRBD1. The germline gives CDR1 SGDLS, CDR2 YYNGEE. The CDR3 covers 17 residues. Trimming removed 3 bases from V and 6 bases from J; junction bases left unmatched: 13. CDR3 in DNA: TGTGCCAGCAGCGCCCCACCGGGACAGGGCCCCTCCAATGAGCAGTTCTTC. Protein product: CASSAPPGQGPSNEQFF.

To note about this clone: The sample has other DNA sequences that encode this CDR3 too. The rearrangement links TRBV29-1 to TRBJ2-7, with D hard to call. The CDR3 has 13 residues. The germline V gene has CDR1 SQVTM and CDR2 ANQGSEA. V gave up 0 bases and J gave up 0 bases, with 6 bases separating them. The CDR3, as DNA: TGCAGCGTTGAAGACAGGTCCTCCTACGAGCAGTACTTC. Encoded protein: CSVEDRSSYEQYF.

In this sample, this clone turned up once. This chain uses TRBV5-1 with TRBJ2-1; TRBD2 matches at 14 bases. The CDR3 length is 17 residues. Germline CDR1 and CDR2: SGHRS and YFSETQ. V lost 2 bases and J lost 0; bases outside the gene matches: 1. The CDR3 region is CASSLGTSGSSYNEQFF. The CDR3 DNA reads as TGCGCCAGCAGCTTAGGGACTAGCGGGAGCTCCTACAATGAGCAGTTCTTC. The variable domain in full, completed from reference TRBV5-1 and TRBJ2-1, reads KAGVTQTPRYLIKTRGQQVTLSCSPISGHRSVSWYQQTPGQGLQFLFEYFSETQRNKGNFPGRFSGRQFSNSRSEMNVSTLELGDSALYLCASSLGTSGSSYNEQFFGPGTRLTVL.

The chain couples TRBV27 to TRBJ2-1; the match to TRBD1 covers 10 bases. From germline, CDR1 is MNHEY and CDR2 SMNVEV (reference sequence). With 6 bases clipped from V and 7 bases from J, the junction kept 6 bases outside the gene matches. This CDR3 region has 14 residues. Written as DNA, the CDR3 is TGTGCCAGCAGGAGACAGGGGGCATTGAATGAGCAGTTCTTC. Translation: CASRRQGALNEQFF.

A single count supports this clone. The V and J genes are TRBV10-2 and TRBJ2-1; TRBD2 matches at 10 bases. The CDR3 totals 14 residues. Trimming cost V 10 bases and J 7 bases; bases outside gene matches: 10. Germline V gene data show CDR1 as WSHSY and CDR2 as SAAADI. The CDR3: CATGGTSARNEQFF. The CDR3 nucleotides read TGCGCCACCGGCGGGACTAGCGCCCGAAATGAGCAGTTCTTC.

This clone was seen only once. The J gene is TRBJ2-6, the V gene TRBV30; TRBD2 matches at 7 bases. The V gene end was trimmed by 2 bases and the J gene end by 5 bases; junction bases not matched to a gene: 12. Germline loops: CDR1 GTSNPN, CDR2 SVGIG (reference sequence). The length of the CDR3 is 17 residues. Written as DNA, the CDR3 is TGTGCCTGGAGTTTAGAGCGGGGAATTGGACGGGCCAACGTCCTGACTTTC. This sequence encodes CAWSLERGIGRANVLTF. The full variable domain, rest sourced from reference TRBV30 and TRBJ2-6, is SQTIHQWPATLVQPVGSPLSLECTVEGTSNPNLYWYRQAAGRGLQLLFYSVGIGQISSEVPQNLSASRPQDRQFILSSKKLLLSDSGFYLCAWSLERGIGRANVLTFGAGSRLTVL.

The chain links TRBV5-4 to TRBJ2-1; TRBD2 might be the D (5 bases). Trimming removed 0 bases at V and 7 bases at J, with 5 bases between. Per the germline V gene, CDR1 is SGHNT and CDR2 is YYREEE (reference sequence). CDR3 length equals 12 residues. In DNA, the CDR3 is TGTGCCAGCAGCTTGGGGGAGAATGAGCAGTTCTTC. The encoded protein is CASSLGENEQFF.

V is TRBV19 and J is TRBJ2-3; D might be TRBD1 or TRBD2, each matching 5 bases. Germline CDR1 reads LNHDA; CDR2 reads SQIVND (reference sequence). The CDR3 length is 13 residues. V was trimmed by 7 bases and J by 7 bases, leaving 15 bases between them. CDR3 nucleotides: TGTGCCAGTAACACCCGGGGCGCGTATACGCAGTATTTT. It specifies CASNTRGAYTQYF.

The V call is TRBV4-1, the J call TRBJ2-7; 7 bases fit TRBD1. CDR3 length: 13 residues. From germline, CDR1 is MGHRA and CDR2 YSYEKL. Germline trimming cut 1 base from V and 6 bases from J; bases unmatched to any gene: 3. The CDR3 is CASSQGQGFEQYF. CDR3 bases: TGCGCCAGCAGCCAAGGACAGGGTTTCGAGCAGTACTTC.

Only a few counts were recorded for this clone. V gene TRBV4-1 combines with J gene TRBJ2-7; tentatively, D is TRBD1 or TRBD2 (5 bases each). The germline V gene has CDR1 MGHRA and CDR2 YSYEKL. Trimming pared 3 bases from V and 6 bases from J, leaving 15 bases between. This CDR3 has 14 amino acids. CDR3 in amino acids: CASSHTSGTSEQYF. In DNA, the CDR3 is TGCGCCAGCAGCCATACAAGTGGGACCTCCGAGCAGTACTTC.

The chain employs TRBV29-1 and TRBJ2-1, with D perhaps matching TRBD2 (6 bases). Germline V CDR1 and CDR2: SQVTM, ANQGSEA. The V end was cut by 7 bases, the J end by 6 bases, with 19 bases between. CDR3 size: 14 residues. In DNA form, the CDR3 reads TGCAGCGCGAACCTAGCGAGTAACCGCAATGAGCAGTTCTTC. This codes for CSANLASNRNEQFF.

The chain carries TRBV4-3 and TRBJ2-7, with D possibly matching TRBD2 (5 bases). Germline CDR1 reads LGHNA; CDR2 reads YSLEER. This CDR3 has 14 amino acids. V lost 3 bases and J lost 0, with 9 bases in between. The CDR3 protein is CASSHGLASYEQYF. DNA for the CDR3: TGCGCCAGCAGCCATGGTCTAGCCTCCTACGAGCAGTACTTC.

The V call is TRBV2, the J call TRBJ1-4; 9 bases agree with TRBD1. Unmatched junction bases numbered 6, after V lost 5 bases and J lost 8 bases. Germline values: CDR1 SNHLY, CDR2 FYNNEI. The CDR3 consists of 14 residues. CDR3: CASSPDRGGEKLFF. DNA for the CDR3: TGTGCCAGCAGTCCGGACAGGGGAGGCGAAAAACTGTTTTTT.

The chain couples TRBV30 to TRBJ2-1, with 8 bases fitting TRBD1. The CDR3 length is 11 residues. Germline V gene sequence: CDR1 GTSNPN, CDR2 SVGIG (reference sequence). The V segment lost 6 bases and the J segment 9 bases; nucleotides outside the gene matches: 4. The CDR3: CACGQGGEQFF. The DNA of the CDR3 is TGTGCCTGTGGACAGGGAGGTGAGCAGTTCTTC.

The chain recombines TRBV27 with TRBJ2-4; D perhaps matches TRBD2 (5 bases). The length of the CDR3 is 13 residues. Germline V lookup: CDR1 MNHEY, CDR2 SMNVEV (reference sequence). Trimming removed 8 bases at V and 1 base at J, with 9 bases between. CDR3 sequence: CASARGAKNIQYF. The CDR3 DNA follows: TGTGCCAGCGCAAGAGGGGCCAAAAACATTCAGTACTTC.

The chain's CDR3 is CASGHGQGAINEQFF. DNA of the CDR3: TGTGCTAGTGGTCACGGACAGGGGGCGATCAATGAGCAGTTCTTC. This rearrangement joins TRBV12-5 to TRBJ2-1; TRBD1 aligns across 11 bases. The CDR3 contains 15 residues. V was pared by 5 bases and J by 6 bases, with 6 bases of the junction left unmatched. Germline CDR1 reads LGHNT; CDR2 reads FRNRAP.

This chain connects TRBV14 to TRBJ2-1, with 7 bases identical to TRBD1. V lost 0 bases and J lost 8; bases outside the gene matches: 7. The CDR3 has 15 residues. Germline assignment: CDR1 SGHDN and CDR2 FVKESK. The CDR3, as DNA: TGTGCCAGCAGCCAAGACCAGACAGGGTGGGATGAGCAGTTCTTC. Protein sequence: CASSQDQTGWDEQFF.

J is TRBJ1-3 and V is TRBV9; 11 positions match TRBD1. After removal of 4 bases from V and 0 bases from J, the junction contained 3 bases not matched to a gene. The CDR3 runs to 16 residues. CDR1 SGDLS and CDR2 YYNGEE come from the germline V gene. The CDR3 nucleotides are TGTGCCAGCAGCCCCGGGACAGGGGGCTCTGGAAACACCATATATTTT. Its translation is CASSPGTGGSGNTIYF.